Below are 29 T cell receptor beta chains sequenced from a single sample in a study of identical twins. TCRdb used MiXCR to reprocess the 5' RACE reads, holding one entry per CDR3 protein. Counted here are about 1.7 million distinct CDR3 sequences, about 31% occurring once; the ten biggest clones make up 0.25% to 0.3%. Material: cord blood. These receptors originate from a newborn girl in good health.

The genes are TRBV20-1 and TRBJ1-4; D unresolved. The ends were cut back, 6 bases at V and 7 bases at J, with 15 bases in the middle. From germline, CDR1 is DFQATT and CDR2 SNEGSKA (reference sequence). This CDR3 has 13 residues. CDR3 loop: CSAPLDRGEKLFF. CDR3 sequence (DNA): TGCAGTGCCCCACTGGACCGGGGTGAAAAACTGTTTTTT.

This clonotype showed up just a few times. This rearrangement joins TRBV5-1 to TRBJ2-1, with 9 positions matching TRBD2. The CDR3 covers 15 residues. Unmatched junction bases numbered 6, after V lost 3 bases and J lost 5 bases. The germline CDR1 and CDR2 sequences are SGHRS and YFSETQ. The CDR3 DNA sequence: TGCGCCAGCAGCTCCGGGACTAGCACCAACAATGAGCAGTTCTTC. This encodes CASSSGTSTNNEQFF.

There are a few counts of this clonotype. This sequence joins TRBV10-3 and TRBJ1-2; perhaps TRBD1 as D (5 bases). V was trimmed by 7 bases and J by 4 bases, leaving 10 bases between them. Germline V gene data show CDR1 as ENHRY and CDR2 as SYGVKD. CDR3 size: 12 residues. Here the CDR3 reads CAINGAGYGYTF. CDR3 nucleotides: TGTGCCATCAACGGGGCGGGCTATGGCTACACCTTC.

The chain employs TRBV11-3 and TRBJ2-1; 11 positions match TRBD2. After removal of 4 bases from V and 5 bases from J, the junction contained 7 bases not matched to a gene. Germline values: CDR1 SGHNT, CDR2 YENEEA. The CDR3 is 16 amino acids. Here the CDR3 reads CASSSVAGGPHNEQFF. The CDR3 DNA follows: TGTGCCAGCAGCTCCGTAGCGGGGGGGCCCCACAATGAGCAGTTCTTC.

This clonotype was seen a few times. This rearrangement joins TRBV7-9 to TRBJ1-4, with D hard to call. The V and J ends lost 0 bases and 0 bases respectively, with 8 bases between them. Germline-derived CDR1 and CDR2 are SEHNR and FQNEAQ (reference sequence). This CDR3 spans 16 amino acids. CDR3 nucleotide sequence: TGTGCCAGCAGCTTAGCCCCCTCAGCAACTAATGAAAAACTGTTTTTT. This translates into CASSLAPSATNEKLFF.

V gene TRBV5-1 combines with J gene TRBJ2-2; 8 bases match TRBD2. The V gene's germline CDR1 is SGHRS and CDR2 YFSETQ. The J segment lost 6 bases and the V segment lost 0 bases, leaving 10 bases of the junction unmatched. The CDR3 consists of 17 residues. DNA of the CDR3: TGCGCCAGCAGCTTGGTTGTGATTAGCGGGACCGCCGGGGAGCTGTTTTTT. Translating it yields CASSLVVISGTAGELFF.

This sequence joins TRBV20-1 and TRBJ2-1, with D tentatively TRBD2 (6 bases). With the DNA end fitting TRBJ2-7 better, the J assignment may be wrong. The length of the CDR3 is 11 residues. Germline lookup yields CDR1 DFQATT and CDR2 SNEGSKA (reference sequence). The CDR3 coding sequence is TGCGTCGCCGGGACTGCGTACGAGCAGTACTTC. Translation: CVAGTAYEQYF.

This clonotype has at least ten counts. This CDR3 reads CASSFLGLAAIYEQYF. CDR3 DNA sequence: TGTGCCAGCAGTTTTCTGGGTCTAGCGGCAATCTACGAGCAGTACTTC. The chain uses TRBV27 and TRBJ2-7; 7 nucleotides match TRBD2. Germline CDR1 and CDR2: MNHEY and SMNVEV (reference sequence). Trimming removed 3 bases from V and 3 bases from J; junction bases left unmatched: 11. The CDR3 totals 16 residues.

This chain joins TRBV19 and TRBJ2-6; D assignment may be TRBD1 or TRBD2 (5 bases each). Trimming stripped 3 bases from V and 1 base from J, with 13 bases between. The germline V gene encodes CDR1 LNHDA and CDR2 SQIVND (reference sequence). The CDR3 runs to 17 residues. DNA of the CDR3: TGTGCCAGTAGTATGAGGGACCCAAAGTCTGGGGCCAACGTCCTGACTTTC. Translated, it gives CASSMRDPKSGANVLTF.

V and J are TRBV27 and TRBJ1-2; 10 bases line up with TRBD1. CDR3 size: 17 residues. Germline V CDR1 and CDR2: MNHEY, SMNVEV (reference sequence). V was clipped by 3 bases and J by 3 bases; unmatched bases: 10. CDR3 coding DNA: TGTGCCAGCAGTTTTTACGACAGGGGGCGCAGTCACTATGGCTACACCTTC. This sequence encodes CASSFYDRGRSHYGYTF.

J is TRBJ1-4 and V is TRBV14, with TRBD1 matching 7 bases. The length of the CDR3 is 17 residues. Trimming cost V 3 bases and J 2 bases; bases outside gene matches: 9. The germline V gene encodes CDR1 SGHDN and CDR2 FVKESK. The CDR3 DNA follows: TGTGCCAGCAGCCATTCCTTACGGGACAGTACTAATGAAAAACTGTTTTTT. This encodes CASSHSLRDSTNEKLFF. Looking up the rest from reference TRBV14 and TRBJ1-4 gives the full variable domain: EAGVTQFPSHSVIEKGQTVTLRCDPISGHDNLYWYRRVMGKEIKFLLHFVKESKQDESGMPNNRFLAERTGGTYSTLKVQPAELEDSGVYFCASSHSLRDSTNEKLFFGSGTQLSVL.

This clonotype was recorded a few times. The gene calls are TRBV2 and TRBJ2-7; no clear D. CDR1 and CDR2 from the germline V gene are SNHLY and FYNNEI. There are 13 residues in the CDR3. Trimming removed 2 bases at V and 5 bases at J, with 10 bases between. This CDR3 reads CASSEPRTDEQYF. The CDR3 DNA is TGTGCCAGCAGTGAACCCCGGACCGACGAGCAGTACTTC.

This clonotype was seen a few times. This chain links TRBV27 with TRBJ1-5; tentative D call: TRBD1 (5 bases). Between the trimmed V and J ends, which lost 5 bases and 4 bases, there was a span of 15 bases. This CDR3 has 15 amino acids. Germline V gene data show CDR1 as MNHEY and CDR2 as SMNVEV (reference sequence). DNA for the CDR3: TGTGCCAGCAGTCGGGACGGACTAGGGAATCAGCCCCAGCATTTT. Translating gives CASSRDGLGNQPQHF.

The chain joins TRBV20-1 to TRBJ2-3, with 11 bases matching TRBD1. This CDR3 region has 15 residues. Germline CDR1 DFQATT, CDR2 SNEGSKA (reference sequence). Trimming removed 1 base from V and 4 bases from J; junction bases left unmatched: 4. The CDR3 coding sequence is TGCAGTGCTAGAGGGGACAGGGGGTTCCCAGATACGCAGTATTTT. It codes for CSARGDRGFPDTQYF.

This sequence joins TRBV3-1 and TRBJ1-2; TRBD1 is a possible D gene (5 bases). Trimming took 4 bases from V and 7 from J, leaving 13 bases between them. Germline CDR1 LGHDT, CDR2 YNNKEL (reference sequence). This CDR3 is built from 13 residues. The chain's CDR3 is CASSRRPGGGYTF. For the CDR3, the DNA is TGTGCCAGCAGCCGAAGACCTGGGGGTGGCTACACCTTC.

The sample holds a few counts of this clonotype. This chain uses TRBV29-1 with TRBJ1-1, with D possibly being TRBD1 (6 bases). CDR3 length: 15 residues. Germline loops: CDR1 SQVTM, CDR2 ANQGSEA. Trimming took off 4 bases at V and 0 bases at J, with 15 bases between the two ends. The CDR3 DNA follows: TGCAGCGTTGGGGGGGGCGGGTTGATGAACACTGAAGCTTTCTTT. The encoded protein is CSVGGGGLMNTEAFF.

This clonotype was seen once. The V gene is TRBV30, the J gene TRBJ1-2, with D maybe TRBD1 (5 bases). Germline assignment: CDR1 GTSNPN and CDR2 SVGIG (reference sequence). V dropped 6 bases and J dropped 0 bases, with 8 bases sitting between them. The CDR3 length is 12 residues. The DNA for the CDR3 is TGTGCCTGCCAGGGCGCTAACTATGGCTACACCTTC. Translated: CACQGANYGYTF.

The chain uses TRBV25-1 and TRBJ1-6; D is unresolved. The germline V gene has CDR1 MGHDK and CDR2 SYGVNS. V lost 5 bases and J 2 bases, leaving 16 bases between the germline ends. The CDR3 is 17 residues long. The CDR3 sequence: CASSTPGRRPYNSPLHF. CDR3 coding DNA: TGTGCCAGCAGTACCCCAGGCAGGAGGCCCTATAATTCACCCCTCCACTTT.

This clonotype occurred a few times. This chain links TRBV29-1 with TRBJ1-6; 8 bases are a match to TRBD1. The CDR3 totals 13 residues. Germline V gene lookup returns CDR1 SQVTM and CDR2 ANQGSEA. Trimming removed 7 bases from V and 7 bases from J; junction bases left unmatched: 6. The CDR3 spells CSGGDRTNSPLHF. DNA of the CDR3: TGCAGCGGCGGGGACAGGACCAATTCACCCCTCCACTTT.

This clonotype was counted between two and nine times. The genes are TRBV11-2 and TRBJ2-3; D is tentatively TRBD1 or TRBD2 (5 bases each). This CDR3 region has 17 residues. The V end lost 1 base, the J end lost 1 base, and 15 bases lay between the germline ends. Germline V gives CDR1 SGHAT, CDR2 FQNNGV. The CDR3 sequence is CASSLGRGGSRTDTQYF. Here the CDR3 DNA reads TGTGCCAGCAGCTTAGGACGGGGCGGGTCCCGCACAGATACGCAGTATTTT.

At least ten counts were recorded for this clonotype. V usage is TRBV5-1 and J usage is TRBJ2-5; D not resolved. The germline gives CDR1 SGHRS, CDR2 YFSETQ. The CDR3 consists of 13 residues. Between the trimmed V and J ends, which lost 1 base and 1 base, there was a span of 5 bases. The CDR3 region has the DNA TGCGCCAGCAGCTTGAACTCCCAAGAGACCCAGTACTTC. Translated, it gives CASSLNSQETQYF.

This clonotype appeared a few times. This sequence joins TRBV10-2 and TRBJ2-7; D might be TRBD1 (5 bases). Germline-derived CDR1 and CDR2 are WSHSY and SAAADI. Trimming pared 2 bases from V and 6 bases from J, leaving 8 bases between. This CDR3 has 12 amino acids. The CDR3 is CASSEQGGEQYF. The CDR3 coding sequence is TGCGCCAGCAGTGAGCAGGGTGGCGAGCAGTACTTC.

The table lists this clonotype with many counts. The rearrangement uses TRBV3-1 and TRBJ2-1, with D unclear. CDR3 length equals 11 residues. Between the trimmed V and J ends, which lost 5 bases and 6 bases, there was a span of 5 bases. Per the germline V gene, CDR1 is LGHDT and CDR2 is YNNKEL (reference sequence). CDR3 DNA sequence: TGTGCCAGCAGCAGAGCCAATGAGCAGTTCTTC. It yields the protein CASSRANEQFF.

This clonotype was observed a few times. V usage is TRBV3-1 and J usage is TRBJ1-5, with D uncertain. Between the trimmed V and J ends, which lost 0 bases and 4 bases, there was a span of 10 bases. CDR3 length: 15 residues. From germline, CDR1 is LGHDT and CDR2 YNNKEL (reference sequence). CDR3: CASSQEPGVNQPQHF. CDR3 DNA sequence: TGTGCCAGCAGCCAAGAGCCAGGCGTAAATCAGCCCCAGCATTTT.

Only one count was recorded for this clonotype. The V call is TRBV27, the J call TRBJ2-7, with 8 positions matching TRBD2. V was pared by 4 bases and J by 7 bases, with 9 bases of the junction left unmatched. Germline V lookup: CDR1 MNHEY, CDR2 SMNVEV (reference sequence). The CDR3 extends over 14 amino acids. CDR3 residues: CASSSAGLAHEQYF. The CDR3 coding sequence is TGTGCCAGCAGTTCGGCTGGACTAGCTCATGAGCAGTACTTC.

This clonotype has more than one count but fewer than ten. This chain uses TRBV6-2 or TRBV6-3 with TRBJ2-3; 9 nucleotides agree with TRBD1. Germline V CDR1 and CDR2: MNHEY, SVGEGT. CDR3 size: 16 residues. The J segment lost 4 bases and the V segment lost 5 bases, leaving 10 bases of the junction unmatched. The CDR3 DNA is TGTGCCAGCAGTCACCGAGGGACAGGGTTGGCAGATACGCAGTATTTT. Its protein product is CASSHRGTGLADTQYF.

This clonotype was recorded a few times. This sequence joins TRBV9 and TRBJ2-2, with TRBD2 identical over 8 bases. The CDR3 is made up of 16 amino acids. Germline V gene sequence: CDR1 SGDLS, CDR2 YYNGEE. With V trimmed by 0 bases and J by 2 bases, 3 bases remained unmatched. The CDR3 is CASSVVGRANTGELFF. The CDR3 DNA follows: TGTGCCAGCAGCGTAGTCGGGAGGGCCAACACCGGGGAGCTGTTTTTT.

This chain links TRBV11-2 with TRBJ1-1; TRBD1 matches at 7 bases. This CDR3 is 17 amino acids long. Germline CDR1 and CDR2: SGHAT and FQNNGV. Unmatched junction bases numbered 10, after V lost 2 bases and J lost 1 base. The chain's CDR3 is CASSLQAGGFTNTEAFF. The DNA of the CDR3 is TGTGCCAGCAGCTTACAGGCAGGGGGGTTTACGAACACTGAAGCTTTCTTT.

This rearrangement joins TRBV6-5 to TRBJ1-5; D gene unclear. Trimming stripped 5 bases from V and 6 bases from J, with 11 bases between. The CDR3 has 13 amino acids. Germline V gives CDR1 MNHEY, CDR2 SVGAGI. CDR3 sequence reads: CASSNLRGQPQHF. The CDR3 DNA follows: TGTGCCAGCAGTAACCTCCGGGGTCAGCCCCAGCATTTT.